One and the same sample provided the 3 T cell receptor beta chains below, sequenced in a study of glioma-infiltrating T cells. TCR alpha and beta CDR3 regions were amplified from RNA using iRepertoire nested multiplex PCR. In TCRdb, the multiplex PCR reads were re-called with MiXCR into one record per CDR3 protein. The sample lists 150,000 to 200,000 distinct CDR3 sequences, about 31% occurring once. Sample: glioma tissue, nonneoplastic brain tissue, or PBMCs (not recorded which). All receptors come from a human donor with low-grade glioma or glioblastoma, undergoing nonglioma brain surgery, or in good health (not recorded which).

This clonotype was seen many times. The V and J genes are TRBV7-6 and TRBJ2-7; D not resolved. CDR1 and CDR2 (germline): SGHVS, FNYEAQ. This CDR3 is built from 13 residues. V was pared by 5 bases and J by 6 bases, with 14 bases between. CDR3 region: CASSRAESGEQYF. CDR3 DNA sequence: TGTGCCAGCAGCCGGGCCGAAAGTGGCGAGCAGTACTTC.

In its sample, this clonotype was seen a few times. The V and J genes are TRBV12-3 or TRBV12-4 and TRBJ1-3; D gene unclear. The CDR3 has 15 residues. Trimming took 4 bases from V and 2 from J, leaving 12 bases between them. CDR3 sequence reads: CASSYLRATGNTIYF. The CDR3 DNA is TGTGCCAGCAGTTACCTGAGAGCGACTGGAAACACCATATATTTT.

The chain uses TRBV6-4 and TRBJ2-5; D is possibly TRBD2 (5 bases). Deletions cut 6 bases from V and 1 base from J, with 12 bases between. This CDR3 spans 14 amino acids. Per the germline V gene, CDR1 is MRHNA and CDR2 is SNTAGT. The CDR3: CASSAGVRQETQYF. In DNA form, the CDR3 reads TGTGCCAGCAGCGCCGGGGTACGCCAAGAGACCCAGTACTTC.